One and the same sample provided the 27 T cell receptor beta chains below, sequenced in a study of CD8 T cells in ankylosing spondylitis. TCRdb called the 5' RACE reads again in MiXCR, with one record for every CDR3 protein. The table shows 200,000 to 250,000 distinct CDR3 sequences, with 20% to 30% occurring only once. Sequencing was done on a sample of blood, either unsorted or a sorted T cell fraction (not recorded which). These receptors came from a male donor with ankylosing spondylitis or in good health (not recorded which).

This clonotype showed up many times. The rearrangement joins TRBV11-2 to TRBJ2-5; no definite D call. The CDR3 consists of 16 residues. Germline values: CDR1 SGHAT, CDR2 FQNNGV. V shed 4 bases and J shed 1 base, with 16 bases lying between them. The CDR3 region is CASSSRPRLGQETQYF. The CDR3 DNA reads as TGTGCCAGCAGCTCCCGCCCTCGGCTAGGCCAAGAGACCCAGTACTTC.

This clonotype was counted many times. This chain links TRBV5-1 with TRBJ1-1, with D possibly TRBD1 on 6 matching bases. The CDR3 is 16 residues long. The V gene's germline CDR1 is SGHRS and CDR2 YFSETQ. The V end was cut by 1 base, the J end by 1 base, with 14 bases between. For the CDR3, the DNA is TGCGCCAGCAGCTTGTACGGGGGCCAAAGGAACACTGAAGCTTTCTTT. This gives the protein CASSLYGGQRNTEAFF.

This clonotype was recorded a few times. The chain joins TRBV20-1 to TRBJ2-7, with D perhaps TRBD2 (6 bases). The CDR3 consists of 12 residues. Looked up from germline, CDR1 is DFQATT and CDR2 is SNEGSKA (reference sequence). Deletions cut 4 bases from V and 6 bases from J, with 13 bases between. CDR3 residues: CSATTLEGEQYF. The CDR3 bases are TGCAGTGCTACCACTTTGGAGGGCGAGCAGTACTTC.

The chain recombines TRBV9 with TRBJ2-7; 12 nucleotides agree with TRBD2. The V segment lost 0 bases and the J segment 0 bases; nucleotides outside the gene matches: 4. Per the germline V gene, CDR1 is SGDLS and CDR2 is YYNGEE. The CDR3 runs 17 residues. CDR3 sequence: CASSVGLAGGNSYEQYF. The CDR3 coding sequence is TGTGCCAGCAGCGTAGGTCTAGCGGGAGGGAACTCCTACGAGCAGTACTTC.

This clonotype has at least ten counts. The chain employs TRBV5-1 and TRBJ2-2, with 14 bases identical to TRBD2. This CDR3 is built from 19 residues. CDR1 is SGHRS and CDR2 is YFSETQ in the germline V gene. J gave up 0 bases and V 4 bases, and 8 bases lay outside the gene matches. The CDR3 DNA is TGCGCCAGCAGCCAACGAGGGACTAGCGGGGGTGCGAACACCGGGGAGCTGTTTTTT. Its protein product is CASSQRGTSGGANTGELFF.

This clonotype was seen more than once but under ten times. The rearrangement joins TRBV6-5 to TRBJ1-1; 9 nucleotides line up with TRBD1. Germline assignment: CDR1 MNHEY and CDR2 SVGAGI. The junction had 8 bases not matched to a gene; V was cut back by 2 bases and J by 4 bases. This CDR3 has 16 residues. The CDR3 spells CASSYAGQGKGTEAFF. The CDR3 DNA reads as TGTGCCAGCAGTTACGCGGGACAGGGTAAGGGCACTGAAGCTTTCTTT.

In its sample, this clonotype was seen once. This could be a read error, since a much larger clone is one nucleotide away. This chain joins TRBV19 and TRBJ2-7; 8 bases are a match to TRBD2. The CDR3 consists of 12 residues. V lost 6 bases and J lost 6; bases outside the gene matches: 4. Germline V gene lookup returns CDR1 LNHDA and CDR2 SQIVND (reference sequence). Written as DNA, the CDR3 is TGTGCCAGTAGCGGGAGGGTCGCCGAGCAGTACTTC. Protein: CASSGRVAEQYF.

This clonotype was detected a few times. The chain carries TRBV12-3 or TRBV12-4 and TRBJ2-1, with D perhaps TRBD2 (6 bases). Trimming stripped 2 bases from V and 10 bases from J, with 12 bases between. CDR3 length equals 13 residues. The CDR3 here is CASSLSSLAEQFF. CDR3 bases: TGTGCCAGCAGTTTATCGAGTCTAGCGGAGCAGTTCTTC.

Many counts were recorded for this clonotype. This sequence joins TRBV12-3 or TRBV12-4 and TRBJ1-2; D unresolved. The CDR3 totals 15 residues. Trimming shortened V by 1 base and J by 3 bases, and 12 bases separated the two germline ends. CDR3 amino acids: CASSLGDNSHYGYTF. CDR3 DNA sequence: TGTGCCAGCAGTTTAGGTGACAACAGTCACTATGGCTACACCTTC.

V is TRBV6-1 and J is TRBJ1-3, with D possibly matching TRBD1 (5 bases). V lost 7 bases to trimming and J lost 1 base, with 11 bases between them. There are 14 residues in the CDR3. Germline CDR1 is MNHNS and CDR2 is SASEGT. The CDR3 bases are TGTGCCAGCATACACCCAGGGTCTGGAAACACCATATATTTT. It encodes CASIHPGSGNTIYF.

The chain uses TRBV10-3 and TRBJ2-1; 8 bases are a match to TRBD2. The CDR3 covers 13 residues. Germline assignment: CDR1 ENHRY and CDR2 SYGVKD. Germline trimming cut 2 bases from V and 13 bases from J; bases unmatched to any gene: 7. The CDR3 is CAISENAGGEQFF. Here the CDR3 DNA reads TGTGCCATCAGTGAGAATGCCGGGGGGGAACAGTTCTTC.

This clonotype has a count of ten or more. The J gene is TRBJ2-2, the V gene TRBV12-3 or TRBV12-4; D call uncertain. CDR3 length: 13 amino acids. V was clipped by 1 base and J by 4 bases, with 4 bases between them. The CDR3 bases are TGTGCCAGCAGTTTAGGGGGCACCGGGGAGCTGTTTTTT. This sequence encodes CASSLGGTGELFF.

V usage is TRBV6-2 or TRBV6-3 and J usage is TRBJ2-7; 8 bases fit TRBD2. With V trimmed by 4 bases and J by 4 bases, 9 bases remained unmatched. This CDR3 region has 15 residues. Germline V gives CDR1 MNHEY, CDR2 SVGEGT. CDR3: CASSSPAGASYEQYF. CDR3 DNA sequence: TGTGCCAGCAGTTCCCCAGCGGGAGCTTCATACGAGCAGTACTTC.

The chain recombines TRBV29-1 with TRBJ2-1; no clear D gene. Trimming took 3 bases from V and 6 from J, leaving 15 bases between them. Germline-derived CDR1 and CDR2 are SQVTM and ANQGSEA. This CDR3 contains 14 residues. The CDR3 loop reads CSVDVFASVNEQFF. The CDR3 DNA follows: TGCAGCGTTGATGTCTTTGCGTCTGTCAATGAGCAGTTCTTC.

This chain's CDR3 is CSARDPTSAYEQYF. The CDR3 DNA is TGCAGTGCTAGAGATCCGACCTCCGCCTACGAGCAGTACTTC. The J gene is TRBJ2-7, the V gene TRBV20-1; D unclear. Germline V gene data show CDR1 as DFQATT and CDR2 as SNEGSKA (reference sequence). V was trimmed by 0 bases and J by 2 bases, leaving 11 bases between them. CDR3 size: 14 residues.

V and J are TRBV5-1 and TRBJ2-3; no clear D gene. Germline lookup yields CDR1 SGHRS and CDR2 YFSETQ. V lost 2 bases to trimming and J lost 2 bases, with 9 bases between them. CDR3 length equals 14 residues. The CDR3 region is CASSLVELTDTQYF. The CDR3 DNA follows: TGCGCCAGCAGCTTAGTCGAGCTCACAGATACGCAGTATTTT.

The chain recombines TRBV20-1 with TRBJ2-3; TRBD2 matches 8 bases. V trimming: 6 bases; J trimming: 6 bases; junction bases outside the gene matches: 11. Germline lookup yields CDR1 DFQATT and CDR2 SNEGSKA (reference sequence). This CDR3 has 14 residues. CDR3 bases: TGCAGTGCAAAGGGGTCTAGCGGGCAGGATACGCAGTATTTT. Translated, it gives CSAKGSSGQDTQYF.

The chain combines TRBV7-8 with TRBJ1-4; 11 bases fit TRBD1. The V segment lost 4 bases and the J segment 3 bases; nucleotides outside the gene matches: 10. The CDR3 is 18 amino acids. Germline V lookup: CDR1 SGHVS, CDR2 FQNEAQ. The CDR3 protein is CASSSGQGADVANEKLFF. CDR3 coding DNA: TGTGCCAGCAGCTCAGGACAGGGGGCAGATGTAGCTAATGAAAAACTGTTTTTT.

This clonotype was counted many times. The gene calls are TRBV5-1 and TRBJ1-4; D remains unclear. Germline values: CDR1 SGHRS, CDR2 YFSETQ. The CDR3 totals 16 residues. The V end was cut by 1 base, the J end by 0 bases, with 10 bases between. CDR3 in DNA: TGCGCCAGCAGCTTGCTTACCCCGGCAACTAATGAAAAACTGTTTTTT. Its translation: CASSLLTPATNEKLFF.

This clonotype was counted ten times or more. The chain joins TRBV3-1 to TRBJ2-7; possibly TRBD1 or TRBD2 for D (5 bases each). The CDR3 loop spans 15 amino acids. CDR1 LGHDT and CDR2 YNNKEL come from the germline V gene (reference sequence). Trimming removed 6 bases at V and 6 bases at J, with 21 bases between. Written as DNA, the CDR3 is TGTGCCAGCAGACGGGACCTGGAACGGGCAAGCGAGCAGTACTTC. Its protein is CASRRDLERASEQYF.

This sequence joins TRBV20-1 and TRBJ2-1; tentative D call: TRBD1 (6 bases). Germline loops: CDR1 DFQATT, CDR2 SNEGSKA (reference sequence). The CDR3 runs to 12 residues. Between the trimmed V and J ends, which lost 6 bases and 12 bases, there was a span of 18 bases. CDR3 in DNA: TGCAGTGCCCCCGCATCACAGGGAAGGCAGTTCTTC. This translates into CSAPASQGRQFF.

V gene TRBV20-1 combines with J gene TRBJ2-1; TRBD2 agrees at 9 bases. This CDR3 comprises 15 residues. The V segment lost 6 bases and the J segment 5 bases; nucleotides outside the gene matches: 11. Germline assignment: CDR1 DFQATT and CDR2 SNEGSKA (reference sequence). The CDR3 region is CSAGVSGRLNNEQFF. The CDR3 DNA is TGCAGTGCAGGGGTTAGCGGGAGACTTAACAATGAGCAGTTCTTC.

This clonotype was detected many times. The rearrangement uses TRBV5-1 and TRBJ1-1; the D is unclear. This CDR3 contains 13 residues. Germline V gene data show CDR1 as SGHRS and CDR2 as YFSETQ. V lost 4 bases and J 1 base, leaving 8 bases between the germline ends. The CDR3 DNA reads TGCGCCAGCAGCCCCGACGGGAACACTGAAGCTTTCTTT. This encodes CASSPDGNTEAFF.

This clonotype came up many times. The DNA of the CDR3 is TGTGCCATCAGTGAGCTAGCGGGAGGACCCACAGATACGCAGTATTTT. Translating gives CAISELAGGPTDTQYF. J is TRBJ2-3 and V is TRBV10-3; 11 bases are a match to TRBD2. The CDR3 has 16 amino acids. J was trimmed by 2 bases and V by 2 bases; bases with no gene match: 3. In germline, CDR1 is ENHRY, CDR2 SYGVKD.

In its sample, this clonotype was seen many times. This chain links TRBV7-8 with TRBJ2-4; D is undetermined. Germline CDR1 and CDR2: SGHVS and FQNEAQ. Trimming pared 5 bases from V and 0 bases from J, leaving 14 bases between. The CDR3 length is 16 residues. The CDR3 DNA follows: TGTGCCAGCAGCCCGCGAGTTTTCATAGCCAAAAACATTCAGTACTTC. It specifies CASSPRVFIAKNIQYF.

J is TRBJ2-3 and V is TRBV7-2; 9 positions match TRBD2. The CDR3 has 14 residues. Losses at the gene ends were 5 bases for V and 3 bases for J; bases not matched to a gene: 3. Germline loops: CDR1 SGHTA, CDR2 FQGNSA. The DNA of the CDR3 is TGTGCCAGCAGCCCTAGCGGGAATACAGATACGCAGTATTTT. Translation gives CASSPSGNTDTQYF.

This sequence joins TRBV20-1 and TRBJ2-7; TRBD2 agrees at 8 bases. The CDR3 length is 15 residues. In germline, CDR1 is DFQATT, CDR2 SNEGSKA (reference sequence). With V trimmed by 0 bases and J by 4 bases, 8 bases remained unmatched. The CDR3 DNA reads as TGCAGTGCTAGAGATACCGGACTAGCAGATTACGAGCAGTACTTC. Amino acids: CSARDTGLADYEQYF.